This paragraph reports one T cell receptor beta chain. Antigen unknown. These data are taken from a study of T-cell memory formation after mild COVID-19. The overall study: TCR clusters largely stayed donor specific.

Findings and caveats of the study: Mainly CM and EM harbored the contracting CD4+ clones; mainly EMRA harbored the CD8+ ones. Clones that shrank (day 15 to 85) were balanced CD4/CD8, whereas later expanders leaned CD4+.

The CDR3 totals 11 residues. Per the germline V gene, CDR1 is SGHTS and CDR2 is YDEGEE. With 2 bases removed from V and 7 bases from J, the gap between germline ends came to 7 bases. 5'RACE, which relied on constant-segment primers, yielded TCR alpha and TCR beta cDNA libraries carrying sample barcodes and UMIs. TCRdb reprocessed the 5' RACE reads with MiXCR, giving one entry per CDR3 protein. The data hold around 470,000 distinct CDR3 sequences, with approximately 20% observed a single time. The V call is TRBV5-8, the J call TRBJ2-7; D is undetermined. The sequencing input was PBMCs or a T cell subset sorted from them (not recorded which). This TCR was recovered from an adult woman who had mild COVID-19 (a few samples of this study predate the infection). Cell type and time point are not known. CDR3 sequence reads: CASSFIGEQYF. The CDR3 DNA is TGTGCCAGCAGCTTCATTGGGGAGCAGTACTTC.